The clone carrying this T cell receptor (beta chain) was observed many times. What it binds is unknown. The data originate from a study of T cells in Graves' hyperthyroidism and ophthalmopathy. The investigators amplified TCR beta CDR3 regions from RNA transcripts. The TCR CDR3 first-round RT-PCR relied on the HTBI primer set. MiXCR, run by TCRdb on the multiplex PCR reads, gives a single entry per CDR3 protein. Of about 290,000 distinct CDR3 sequences in the sample, roughly 15% were seen once. General study results and limits: Also found in blood were most expanded thyroid clonotypes above 0.001.

Sequencing input: blood. The TCR comes from a woman between 40 and 50 years old with Graves' hyperthyroidism.

The CDR3 coding sequence is TGTGCCACCAGACGGAACAGGGGTTTACGGTACGAGCAGTACTTC. It yields the protein CATRRNRGLRYEQYF. V and J are TRBV24-1 and TRBJ2-7; TRBD1 matches 7 bases. J lost 4 bases, V lost 7 bases, and 12 bases had no gene match. Germline V lookup: CDR1 KGHDR, CDR2 SFDVKD. The CDR3 is made up of 15 amino acids.